The sequence of this T cell receptor beta chain was determined in a study of cytomegalovirus exposure and HLA in healthy donors. Study findings and constraints: Investigators reported 150 to 200 TCR beta chains as tied to cytomegalovirus.

Details on this clone: The antigen is not known.

CDR3 size: 18 residues. The germline CDR1 and CDR2 sequences are MGHRA and YSYEKL. J lost 3 bases, V lost 0 bases, and 11 bases had no gene match. PCR used 60 Vbeta primers and 13 Jbeta primers. The table came from immunoSEQ multiplex PCR; TCRdb's copy has only in-frame clones and leaves some out. The sample lists 93,000 or so clones; around four fifths were seen once. The chain employs TRBV4-1 and TRBJ1-2; 9 bases are a match to TRBD1. This sequence was found in a woman aged 18-29 years in good health and CMV-seropositive. Sequenced: PBMCs. The chain's CDR3 is CASSQDPWTGEGDYGYTF. As DNA, the CDR3 is TGCGCCAGCAGCCAAGATCCATGGACAGGGGAAGGAGACTATGGCTACACCTTC.